This is a list of T cell receptor beta chains from one sample in a study of CD8 T cells in Susac syndrome. TCRdb re-derived calls from the immunoSEQ multiplex PCR reads in MiXCR, one entry per CDR3 protein. This sample carries some 160,000 distinct CDR3 sequences, 94% of them seen once, and the ten largest clones take 0.12%. The sequenced sample consisted of CD4+ T cells from PBMCs. These receptor sequences come from a human donor with Susac syndrome. The CDR3 runs from the conserved cysteine through the conserved F or W. The order of the fields is D gene, J gene, clone size, V gene, CDR3 protein, CDR3 DNA. A D gene is named only where the DNA matches it firmly. Only some rows state a clone size, as once, few, many or a class for expanded clones.

D gene: TRBD1; J gene: TRBJ2-5; clone size: once; V gene: TRBV2; CDR3 protein: CASSTGGWETQYF; CDR3 DNA: TGTGCCAGCAGCACAGGGGGCTGGGAGACCCAGTACTTC
D gene: TRBD1; J gene: TRBJ2-7; clone size: NA; V gene: TRBV20-1; CDR3 protein: CSASAGQVPYEQYF; CDR3 DNA: TGCAGTGCTAGCGCGGGACAGGTACCCTACGAGCAGTACTTC
D gene: TRBD1; J gene: TRBJ2-7; clone size: NA; V gene: TRBV2; CDR3 protein: CASSPRGQGEQYF; CDR3 DNA: TGTGCCAGCAGTCCGCGGGGACAGGGAGAGCAGTACTTC
D gene: NA; J gene: TRBJ2-3; clone size: NA; V gene: TRBV5-1; CDR3 protein: CASSSGTKIADTQYF; CDR3 DNA: TGCGCCAGCAGCAGCGGGACAAAAATCGCAGATACGCAGTATTTT
D gene: NA; J gene: TRBJ2-5; clone size: NA; V gene: TRBV15; CDR3 protein: CATSAPINGRWTQYF; CDR3 DNA: TGTGCCACCAGCGCCCCAATCAACGGAAGATGGACCCAGTACTTC
D gene: NA; J gene: TRBJ2-1; clone size: NA; V gene: TRBV3-1; CDR3 protein: CASSLWGGEQFF; CDR3 DNA: TGTGCCAGCAGTCTTTGGGGGGGCGAGCAGTTCTTC
D gene: NA; J gene: TRBJ1-1; clone size: NA; V gene: TRBV6-5; CDR3 protein: CASSYSSLGGNTEAFF; CDR3 DNA: TGTGCCAGCAGTTACTCGAGCCTGGGAGGGAACACTGAAGCTTTCTTT
D gene: TRBD2; J gene: TRBJ2-7; clone size: NA; V gene: TRBV4-2; CDR3 protein: CASSQERGGRYEQYF; CDR3 DNA: TGTGCCAGCAGCCAAGAGCGGGGGGGCCGCTACGAGCAGTACTTC
D gene: NA; J gene: TRBJ1-3; clone size: NA; V gene: TRBV2; CDR3 protein: CASSGGHGNTIYF; CDR3 DNA: TGTGCCAGCAGTGGGGGTCATGGAAACACCATATATTTT
D gene: NA; J gene: TRBJ1-2; clone size: NA; V gene: TRBV29-1; CDR3 protein: CSVERASNYGYTF; CDR3 DNA: TGCAGCGTTGAACGCGCCTCTAACTATGGCTACACCTTC
D gene: TRBD1; J gene: TRBJ2-7; clone size: once; V gene: TRBV5-5; CDR3 protein: CASFRDSLIYEQYF; CDR3 DNA: TGTGCCAGTTTCCGGGACAGCTTAATCTACGAGCAGTACTTC
D gene: NA; J gene: TRBJ1-1; clone size: once; V gene: TRBV7-8; CDR3 protein: CASSSGQQWKNTEAFF; CDR3 DNA: TGTGCCAGCAGCTCAGGGCAACAGTGGAAGAACACTGAAGCTTTCTTT
D gene: NA; J gene: TRBJ1-5; clone size: NA; V gene: TRBV20-1; CDR3 protein: CSARGEGSTRGQPQHF; CDR3 DNA: TGCAGTGCTAGAGGGGAAGGGTCGACCCGAGGGCAGCCCCAGCATTTT
D gene: NA; J gene: TRBJ1-1; clone size: NA; V gene: TRBV30; CDR3 protein: CAWTRGSGTEAFF; CDR3 DNA: TGTGCCTGGACCAGGGGTTCGGGCACTGAAGCTTTCTTT
D gene: NA; J gene: TRBJ2-2; clone size: NA; V gene: TRBV29-1; CDR3 protein: CSVGGDDPGELFF; CDR3 DNA: TGCAGCGTTGGTGGGGACGACCCAGGGGAGCTGTTTTTT
D gene: NA; J gene: TRBJ1-1; clone size: NA; V gene: TRBV7-8; CDR3 protein: CASSLIFRNTEAFF; CDR3 DNA: TGTGCCAGCAGCTTGATTTTTAGGAACACTGAAGCTTTCTTT
D gene: NA; J gene: TRBJ2-3; clone size: NA; V gene: TRBV24-1; CDR3 protein: CATSDGRSTSTDTQYF; CDR3 DNA: TGTGCCACCAGTGACGGTCGGTCAACTAGCACAGATACGCAGTATTTT
D gene: TRBD2; J gene: TRBJ2-7; clone size: NA; V gene: TRBV12-3/TRBV12-4; CDR3 protein: CASSQTSGGAYEQYF; CDR3 DNA: TGTGCCAGCAGCCAGACTAGCGGGGGGGCCTACGAGCAGTACTTC
D gene: NA; J gene: TRBJ1-2; clone size: NA; V gene: TRBV7-8; CDR3 protein: CASSLSYIGAAFGGGYTF; CDR3 DNA: TGTGCCAGCAGCTTAAGCTACATCGGCGCAGCCTTCGGAGGTGGCTACACCTTC
D gene: NA; J gene: TRBJ2-6; clone size: NA; V gene: TRBV9; CDR3 protein: CASSPLERAGANVLTF; CDR3 DNA: TGTGCCAGCAGCCCTCTAGAGAGGGCCGGGGCCAACGTCCTGACTTTC
D gene: TRBD1; J gene: TRBJ1-2; clone size: NA; V gene: TRBV27; CDR3 protein: CASSARDRVGGYTF; CDR3 DNA: TGTGCCAGCAGTGCTCGGGACAGGGTTGGTGGCTACACCTTC
D gene: NA; J gene: TRBJ2-7; clone size: NA; V gene: TRBV4-3; CDR3 protein: CASSQEGPYEQYF; CDR3 DNA: TGCGCCAGCAGCCAAGAAGGCCCCTACGAGCAGTACTTC
D gene: TRBD2; J gene: TRBJ2-7; clone size: once; V gene: TRBV27; CDR3 protein: CASSPWTSGGAREQYF; CDR3 DNA: TGTGCCAGCAGTCCCTGGACTAGCGGGGGGGCGCGGGAGCAGTACTTC
D gene: NA; J gene: TRBJ2-7; clone size: NA; V gene: TRBV18; CDR3 protein: CASSSEAGTTYEQYF; CDR3 DNA: TGTGCCAGCTCCTCAGAGGCAGGCACGACCTACGAGCAGTACTTC
D gene: NA; J gene: TRBJ2-3; clone size: NA; V gene: TRBV5-1; CDR3 protein: CASSLEANTDTQYF; CDR3 DNA: TGCGCCAGCAGCTTGGAAGCTAACACAGATACGCAGTATTTT
D gene: TRBD2; J gene: TRBJ2-7; clone size: NA; V gene: TRBV7-2; CDR3 protein: CASSQGSGGEEQYF; CDR3 DNA: TGTGCCAGCAGCCAAGGGAGCGGGGGGGAAGAGCAGTACTTC
D gene: NA; J gene: TRBJ1-4; clone size: NA; V gene: TRBV6-2/TRBV6-3; CDR3 protein: CASARGEKLFF; CDR3 DNA: TGCGCCAGCGCCCGGGGTGAAAAACTGTTTTTT
D gene: NA; J gene: TRBJ2-3; clone size: NA; V gene: TRBV6-6; CDR3 protein: CASSLRDFTDTQYF; CDR3 DNA: TGTGCCAGCAGCCTTAGGGACTTCACAGATACGCAGTATTTT
D gene: NA; J gene: TRBJ2-7; clone size: NA; V gene: TRBV9; CDR3 protein: CASSVVPVSSYEQYF; CDR3 DNA: TGTGCCAGCAGCGTAGTCCCAGTCAGCTCCTACGAGCAGTACTTC
D gene: NA; J gene: TRBJ1-1; clone size: NA; V gene: TRBV6-1; CDR3 protein: CASSEARGTEAFF; CDR3 DNA: TGTGCCAGCAGTGAAGCGCGCGGGACTGAAGCTTTCTTT
D gene: TRBD2; J gene: TRBJ2-5; clone size: NA; V gene: TRBV14; CDR3 protein: CASSQDRTSGGAETQYF; CDR3 DNA: TGTGCCAGCAGCCAAGATCGGACTAGCGGGGGGGCTGAGACCCAGTACTTC
D gene: NA; J gene: TRBJ2-5; clone size: once; V gene: TRBV18; CDR3 protein: CASSPPAGGKETQYF; CDR3 DNA: TGTGCCAGCTCACCACCGGCCGGGGGCAAAGAGACCCAGTACTTC
D gene: NA; J gene: TRBJ1-6; clone size: NA; V gene: TRBV20-1; CDR3 protein: CSARDRLEGLRGNSPLHF; CDR3 DNA: TGCAGTGCTAGAGACCGACTTGAGGGGCTGAGGGGTAATTCACCCCTCCACTTT
D gene: NA; J gene: TRBJ2-2; clone size: NA; V gene: TRBV6-6; CDR3 protein: CASSYWGGDTGELFF; CDR3 DNA: TGTGCCAGCAGTTACTGGGGGGGCGATACCGGGGAGCTGTTTTTT
D gene: NA; J gene: TRBJ1-5; clone size: NA; V gene: TRBV19; CDR3 protein: CASSSRTGNQPQHF; CDR3 DNA: TGTGCCAGTAGTTCTCGGACGGGGAATCAGCCCCAGCATTTT
D gene: NA; J gene: TRBJ1-1; clone size: NA; V gene: TRBV3-1; CDR3 protein: CASSQVIGGSKAFF; CDR3 DNA: TGTGCCAGCAGCCAAGTGATTGGAGGGTCGAAAGCTTTCTTT
D gene: TRBD1; J gene: TRBJ1-6; clone size: NA; V gene: TRBV19; CDR3 protein: CASKDRVNSPLHF; CDR3 DNA: TGTGCCAGCAAAGACAGGGTTAATTCACCCCTCCACTTT
D gene: TRBD2; J gene: TRBJ2-1; clone size: NA; V gene: TRBV5-1; CDR3 protein: CASSVGDYGSYNEQFF; CDR3 DNA: TGCGCCAGCAGCGTTGGGGACTACGGATCCTACAATGAGCAGTTCTTC
D gene: NA; J gene: TRBJ1-2; clone size: NA; V gene: TRBV29-1; CDR3 protein: CSAEGGNYGYTF; CDR3 DNA: TGCAGCGCAGAGGGGGGGAACTATGGCTACACCTTC
D gene: NA; J gene: TRBJ1-5; clone size: NA; V gene: TRBV21-1; CDR3 protein: CASSKKGGQGNQPQHF; CDR3 DNA: TGTGCCAGCAGCAAAAAGGGGGGGCAGGGGAATCAGCCCCAGCATTTT
D gene: NA; J gene: TRBJ1-2; clone size: NA; V gene: TRBV5-4; CDR3 protein: CASLTSNYGYTF; CDR3 DNA: TGTGCCAGCCTGACAAGTAACTATGGCTACACCTTC
D gene: TRBD1; J gene: TRBJ1-4; clone size: NA; V gene: TRBV20-1; CDR3 protein: CSGAGQRNEKLFF; CDR3 DNA: TGCAGTGGGGCGGGACAGCGAAATGAAAAACTGTTTTTT
D gene: TRBD1; J gene: TRBJ2-7; clone size: NA; V gene: TRBV18; CDR3 protein: CASSSGQDGSYEQYF; CDR3 DNA: TGTGCCAGCTCATCCGGACAGGACGGGTCCTACGAGCAGTACTTC
D gene: NA; J gene: TRBJ1-5; clone size: once; V gene: TRBV24-1; CDR3 protein: CATSDLPDGSNQPQHF; CDR3 DNA: TGTGCCACCAGTGATTTACCTGACGGGAGCAATCAGCCCCAGCATTTT
D gene: NA; J gene: TRBJ2-2; clone size: NA; V gene: TRBV10-3; CDR3 protein: CAISESTTGNTGELFF; CDR3 DNA: TGTGCCATCAGTGAGTCGACCACAGGGAACACCGGGGAGCTGTTTTTT
D gene: TRBD1; J gene: TRBJ2-3; clone size: NA; V gene: TRBV18; CDR3 protein: CASSRWTGNTDTQYF; CDR3 DNA: TGTGCCAGCTCACGCTGGACAGGGAACACAGATACGCAGTATTTT
D gene: NA; J gene: TRBJ2-7; clone size: NA; V gene: TRBV21-1; CDR3 protein: CASSKFSGGLYEQYF; CDR3 DNA: TGTGCCAGCAGCAAGTTCAGCGGGGGTCTCTACGAGCAGTACTTC
D gene: NA; J gene: TRBJ1-1; clone size: NA; V gene: TRBV6-5; CDR3 protein: CASSLSPGVAFF; CDR3 DNA: TGTGCCAGCAGCTTATCCCCGGGGGTTGCTTTCTTT